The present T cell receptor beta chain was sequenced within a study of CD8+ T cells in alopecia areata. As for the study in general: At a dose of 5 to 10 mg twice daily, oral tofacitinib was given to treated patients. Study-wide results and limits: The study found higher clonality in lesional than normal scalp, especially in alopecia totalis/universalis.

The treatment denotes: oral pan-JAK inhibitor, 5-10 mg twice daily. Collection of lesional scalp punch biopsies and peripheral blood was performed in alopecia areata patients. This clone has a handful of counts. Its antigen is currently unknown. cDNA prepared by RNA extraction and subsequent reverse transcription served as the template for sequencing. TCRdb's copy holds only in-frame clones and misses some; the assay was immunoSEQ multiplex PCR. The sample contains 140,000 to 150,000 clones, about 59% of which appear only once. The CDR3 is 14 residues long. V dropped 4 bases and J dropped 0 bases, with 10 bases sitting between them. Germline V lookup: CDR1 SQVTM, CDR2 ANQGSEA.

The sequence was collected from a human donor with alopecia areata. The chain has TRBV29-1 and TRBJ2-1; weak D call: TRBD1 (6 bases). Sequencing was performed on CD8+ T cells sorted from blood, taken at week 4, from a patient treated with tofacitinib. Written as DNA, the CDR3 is TGCAGCGTTGGGGGGCTAGGCTCCTACAATGAGCAGTTCTTC. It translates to CSVGGLGSYNEQFF.